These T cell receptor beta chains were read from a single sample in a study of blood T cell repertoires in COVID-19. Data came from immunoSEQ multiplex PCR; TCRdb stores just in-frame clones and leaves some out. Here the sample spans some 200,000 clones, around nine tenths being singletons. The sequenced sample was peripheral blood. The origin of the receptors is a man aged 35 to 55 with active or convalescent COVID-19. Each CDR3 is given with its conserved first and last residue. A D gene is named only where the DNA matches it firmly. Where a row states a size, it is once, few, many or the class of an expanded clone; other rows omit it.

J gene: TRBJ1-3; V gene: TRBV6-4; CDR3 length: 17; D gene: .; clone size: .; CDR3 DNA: TGTGCCAGCAGTGACTCGAGGCGGGATCTCTCTGGAAACACCATATATTTT; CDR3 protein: CASSDSRRDLSGNTIYF
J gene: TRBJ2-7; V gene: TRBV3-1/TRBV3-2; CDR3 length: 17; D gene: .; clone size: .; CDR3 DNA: TGTGCCAGCAGCCCCCCCTCGGATGGGGGGTTACTCTACGAGCAGTACTTC; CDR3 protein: CASSPPSDGGLLYEQYF
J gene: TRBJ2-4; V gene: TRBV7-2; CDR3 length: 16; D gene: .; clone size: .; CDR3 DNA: TGTGCCAGCAGCTTAGGCCCCGGGGTGGCCAAAAACATTCAGTACTTC; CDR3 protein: CASSLGPGVAKNIQYF
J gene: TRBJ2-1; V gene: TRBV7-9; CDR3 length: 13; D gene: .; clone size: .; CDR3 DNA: TGTGCCAGCAGCTTAGTGGTACTTAATGAGCAGTTCTTC; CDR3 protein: CASSLVVLNEQFF
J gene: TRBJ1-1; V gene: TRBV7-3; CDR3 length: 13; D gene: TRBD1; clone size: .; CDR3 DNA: TGTGCCAGCAGCTCCCAAGAACAGGGGGCGCGTTTCTTT; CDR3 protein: CASSSQEQGARFF
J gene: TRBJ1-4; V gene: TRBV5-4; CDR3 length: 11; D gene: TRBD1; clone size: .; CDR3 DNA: TGTGCCACCGGGACAGGGGAGAAACTGTTTTTT; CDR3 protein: CATGTGEKLFF
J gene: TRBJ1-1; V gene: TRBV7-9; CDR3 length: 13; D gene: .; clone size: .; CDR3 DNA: TGTGCCAGCAGCTCCCAGGTGAACACTGAAGCTTTCTTT; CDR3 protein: CASSSQVNTEAFF
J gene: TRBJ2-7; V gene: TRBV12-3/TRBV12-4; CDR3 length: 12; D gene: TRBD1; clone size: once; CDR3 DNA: TGTGCCAGCAGTTTAACAGGGGGTGAGCAGTACTTC; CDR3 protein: CASSLTGGEQYF
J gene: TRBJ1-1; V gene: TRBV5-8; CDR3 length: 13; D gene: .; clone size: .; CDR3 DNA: TGTGCCAGCAGCTTCGGGTTGAACACTGAAGCTTTCTTT; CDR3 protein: CASSFGLNTEAFF
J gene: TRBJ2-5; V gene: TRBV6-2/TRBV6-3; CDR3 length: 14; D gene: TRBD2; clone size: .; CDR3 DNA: TGTGCCAGCAGTTACCTGGGACTAGCGATTGAGGAGAACTTC; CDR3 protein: CASSYLGLAIEENF
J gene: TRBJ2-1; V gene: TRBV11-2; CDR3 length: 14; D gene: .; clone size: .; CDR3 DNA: TGTGCCAGCAGCACAGGGCAAACAAACAATGAGCAGTTCTTC; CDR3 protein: CASSTGQTNNEQFF
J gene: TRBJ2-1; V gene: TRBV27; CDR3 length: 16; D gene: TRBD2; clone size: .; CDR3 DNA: TGTGCCAGCAGTTTAGGCGGGACTAGAGCATACAATGAGCAGTTCTTC; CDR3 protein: CASSLGGTRAYNEQFF
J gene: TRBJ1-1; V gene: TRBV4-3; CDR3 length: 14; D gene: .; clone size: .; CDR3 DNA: TGCGCCAGCAGCCAAGATCGGGTGAACACTGAAGCTTTCTTT; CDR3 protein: CASSQDRVNTEAFF
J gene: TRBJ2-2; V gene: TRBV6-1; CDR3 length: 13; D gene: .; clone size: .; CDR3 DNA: TGTGCCAGCAGTGAATCTGGGGGGTTGAGGCTGTTTTTT; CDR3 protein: CASSESGGLRLFF
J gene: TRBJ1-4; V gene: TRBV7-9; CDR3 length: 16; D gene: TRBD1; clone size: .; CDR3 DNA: TGTGCCAGCAGCCTCCCAACCGGGACAGGGAGAGAAAAACTGTTTTTT; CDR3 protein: CASSLPTGTGREKLFF
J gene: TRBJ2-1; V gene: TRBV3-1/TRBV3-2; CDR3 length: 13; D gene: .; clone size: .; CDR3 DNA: TGTGCCAGCAGCCAGGGAGCGGGTCGTGAGCAGTTCTTC; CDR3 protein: CASSQGAGREQFF
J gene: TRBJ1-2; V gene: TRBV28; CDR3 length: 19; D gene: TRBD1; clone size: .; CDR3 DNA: TGTGCCAGCCAGGGTGGTCCCTTAACCGGGACAGAGTACCACTATGGCTACACCTTC; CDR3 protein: CASQGGPLTGTEYHYGYTF
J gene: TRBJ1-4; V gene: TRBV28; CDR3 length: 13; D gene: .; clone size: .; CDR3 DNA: TGTGCCAGCAGTCAGGGAGGGAATGAAAAACTGTTTTTT; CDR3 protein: CASSQGGNEKLFF
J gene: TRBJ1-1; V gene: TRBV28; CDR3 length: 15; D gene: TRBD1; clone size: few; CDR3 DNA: TGTGCCAGCAGTCCAGCCGGGACAGCGAACACTGAAGCTTTCTTT; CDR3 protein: CASSPAGTANTEAFF
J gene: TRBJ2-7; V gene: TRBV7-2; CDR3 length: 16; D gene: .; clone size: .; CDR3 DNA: TGTGCCAGCAGCCATCTCACGGGACACCCTTCCTACGAGCAGTACTTC; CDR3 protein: CASSHLTGHPSYEQYF
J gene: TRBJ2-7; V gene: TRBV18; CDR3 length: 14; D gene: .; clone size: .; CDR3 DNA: TGTGCCAGCTCACCATATGGACAGATCTACGAGCAGTACTTC; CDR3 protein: CASSPYGQIYEQYF
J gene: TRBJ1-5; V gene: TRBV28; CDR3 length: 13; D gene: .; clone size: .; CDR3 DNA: TGTGCCAGCAGTTCCTATAGCAATCAGCCCCAGCATTTT; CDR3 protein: CASSSYSNQPQHF
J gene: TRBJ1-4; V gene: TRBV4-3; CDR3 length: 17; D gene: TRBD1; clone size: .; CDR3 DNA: TGCGCCAGCAGCCAAGAATGGGGACAGCCCTCGAGGGGGAAACTGTTTTTT; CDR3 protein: CASSQEWGQPSRGKLFF
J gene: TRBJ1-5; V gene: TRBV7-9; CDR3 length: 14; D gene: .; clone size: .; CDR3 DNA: TGTGCCAGCAGCTTGGGGACTTTAAATCAGCCCCAGCATTTT; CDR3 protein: CASSLGTLNQPQHF
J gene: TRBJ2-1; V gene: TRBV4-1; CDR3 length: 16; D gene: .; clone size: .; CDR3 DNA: TGCGCCAGCAGCCAAGGCCCAGCCGGGGAGTACAATGAGCAGTTCTTC; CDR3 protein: CASSQGPAGEYNEQFF
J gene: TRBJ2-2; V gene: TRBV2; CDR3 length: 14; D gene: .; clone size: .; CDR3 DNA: TGTGCCAGCAGTGGTGGGTCTGGAGCCGGGGAGCTGTTTTTT; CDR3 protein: CASSGGSGAGELFF
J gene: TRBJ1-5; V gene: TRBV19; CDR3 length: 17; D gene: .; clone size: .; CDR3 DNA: TGTGCCAGTACCGGTGGTCTGGGCCCGGATCCTTATCAGCCCCAGCATTTT; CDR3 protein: CASTGGLGPDPYQPQHF
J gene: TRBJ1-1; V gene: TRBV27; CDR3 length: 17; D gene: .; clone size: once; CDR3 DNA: TGTGCCAGCAGTTTATCTCTGGGGGCCAGCGTGGGTGGTGAAGCTTTCTTT; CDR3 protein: CASSLSLGASVGGEAFF
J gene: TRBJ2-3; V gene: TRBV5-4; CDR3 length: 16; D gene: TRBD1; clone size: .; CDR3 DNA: TGTGCCAGCAGACCGGGACAGGGTGAAATCACAGATACGCAGTATTTT; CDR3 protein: CASRPGQGEITDTQYF
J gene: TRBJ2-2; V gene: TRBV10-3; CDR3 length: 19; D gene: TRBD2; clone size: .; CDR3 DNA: TGTGCCATCAGTGAAGGGACTAGCGGGGGGACCTCGAACACCGGGGAGCTGTTTTTT; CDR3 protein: CAISEGTSGGTSNTGELFF
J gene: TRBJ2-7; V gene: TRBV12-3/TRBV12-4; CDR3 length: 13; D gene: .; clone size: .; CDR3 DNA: TGTGCCAGCAGTCCCCAGGGGCCCTACGAGCAGTACTTC; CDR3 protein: CASSPQGPYEQYF
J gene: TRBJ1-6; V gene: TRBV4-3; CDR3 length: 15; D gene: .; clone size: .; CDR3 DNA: TGCGCCAGCAGCCAAGTTATACAGGGTAATTCACCCCTCCACTTT; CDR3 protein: CASSQVIQGNSPLHF
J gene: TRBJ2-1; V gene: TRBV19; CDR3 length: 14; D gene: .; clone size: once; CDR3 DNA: TGTGCCAGTAGTATAGCCGGGGGGCTGGATGAGCAGTTCTTC; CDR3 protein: CASSIAGGLDEQFF
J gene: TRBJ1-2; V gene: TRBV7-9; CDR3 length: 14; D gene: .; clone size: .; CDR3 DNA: TGTGCCAGCAGCCCCCCCGGGGCTAACTATGGCTACACCTTC; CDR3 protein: CASSPPGANYGYTF
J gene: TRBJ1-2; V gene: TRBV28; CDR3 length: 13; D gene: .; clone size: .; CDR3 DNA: TGTGCCAGCAGTTTATCAGGGTGGTATGGCTACACCTTC; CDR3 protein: CASSLSGWYGYTF
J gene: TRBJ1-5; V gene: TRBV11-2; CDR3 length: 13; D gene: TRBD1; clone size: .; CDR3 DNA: TGTGCCAGCAGCTTAGAACAGGGGCAGCCCCAGCATTTT; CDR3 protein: CASSLEQGQPQHF
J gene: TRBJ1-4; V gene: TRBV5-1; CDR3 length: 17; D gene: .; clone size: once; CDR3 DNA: TGCGCCAGCAGCTTGTTCGAAGTCGGGGCAACTAATGAAAAACTGTTTTTT; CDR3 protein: CASSLFEVGATNEKLFF